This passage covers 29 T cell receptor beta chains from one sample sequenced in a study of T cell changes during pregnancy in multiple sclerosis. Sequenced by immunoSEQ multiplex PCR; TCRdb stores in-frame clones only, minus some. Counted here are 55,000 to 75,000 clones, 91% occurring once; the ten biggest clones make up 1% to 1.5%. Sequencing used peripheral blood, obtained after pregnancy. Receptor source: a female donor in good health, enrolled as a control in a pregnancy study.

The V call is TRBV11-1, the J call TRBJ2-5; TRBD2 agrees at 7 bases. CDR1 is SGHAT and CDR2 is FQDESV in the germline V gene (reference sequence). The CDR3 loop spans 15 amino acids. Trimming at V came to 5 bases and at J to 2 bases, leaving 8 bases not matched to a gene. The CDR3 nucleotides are TGTGCCAGCAGCAACAGCGGGGAACGGCAAGAGACCCAGTACTTC. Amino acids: CASSNSGERQETQYF.

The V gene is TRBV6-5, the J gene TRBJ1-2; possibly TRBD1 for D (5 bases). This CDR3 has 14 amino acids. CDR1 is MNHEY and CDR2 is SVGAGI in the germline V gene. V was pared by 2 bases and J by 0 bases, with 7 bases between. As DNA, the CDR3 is TGTGCCAGCAGTTACGACAGAGCTAACTATGGCTACACCTTC. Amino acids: CASSYDRANYGYTF.

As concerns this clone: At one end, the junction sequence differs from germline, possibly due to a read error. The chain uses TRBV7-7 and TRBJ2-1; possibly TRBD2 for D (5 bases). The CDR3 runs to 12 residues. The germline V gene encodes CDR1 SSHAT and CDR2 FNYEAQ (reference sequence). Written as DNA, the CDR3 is TGTGCTAGCAGCGGAGCTGGTAATGAGCAGTTCTTC. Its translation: CASSGAGNEQFF.

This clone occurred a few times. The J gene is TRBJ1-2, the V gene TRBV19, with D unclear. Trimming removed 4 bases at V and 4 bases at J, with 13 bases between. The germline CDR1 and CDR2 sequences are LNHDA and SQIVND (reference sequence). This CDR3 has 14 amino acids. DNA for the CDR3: TGTGCCAGTAGTAGTAGGTCAGCGAGCTATGGCTACACCTTC. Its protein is CASSSRSASYGYTF.

The CDR3 DNA follows: TGTGCCAGCAGCTTAATCCGAGGGCAGGACAATGAGCAGTTCTTC. The encoded protein is CASSLIRGQDNEQFF. The chain employs TRBV7-9 and TRBJ2-1; a weak D match, TRBD2 (5 bases). The germline CDR1 and CDR2 sequences are SEHNR and FQNEAQ (reference sequence). The V end was cut by 2 bases, the J end by 5 bases, with 13 bases between. This CDR3 has 15 amino acids.

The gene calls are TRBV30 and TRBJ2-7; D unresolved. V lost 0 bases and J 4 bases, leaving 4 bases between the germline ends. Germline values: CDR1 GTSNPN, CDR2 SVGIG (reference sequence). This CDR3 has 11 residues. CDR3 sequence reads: CAWSVSYEQYF. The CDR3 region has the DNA TGTGCCTGGAGTGTGAGTTACGAGCAGTACTTC.

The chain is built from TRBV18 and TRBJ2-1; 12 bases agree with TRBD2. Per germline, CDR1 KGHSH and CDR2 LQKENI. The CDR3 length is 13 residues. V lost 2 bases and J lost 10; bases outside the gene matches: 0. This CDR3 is CASSPTSGGEQFF. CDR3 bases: TGTGCCAGCTCACCAACTAGCGGGGGGGAGCAGTTCTTC.

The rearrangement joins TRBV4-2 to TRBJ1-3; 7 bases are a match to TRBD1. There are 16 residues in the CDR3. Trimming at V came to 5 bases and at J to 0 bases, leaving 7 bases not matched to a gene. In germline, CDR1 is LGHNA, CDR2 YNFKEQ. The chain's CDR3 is CASSNGQALSGNTIYF. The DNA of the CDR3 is TGTGCCAGCAGCAACGGACAGGCGCTCTCTGGAAACACCATATATTTT.

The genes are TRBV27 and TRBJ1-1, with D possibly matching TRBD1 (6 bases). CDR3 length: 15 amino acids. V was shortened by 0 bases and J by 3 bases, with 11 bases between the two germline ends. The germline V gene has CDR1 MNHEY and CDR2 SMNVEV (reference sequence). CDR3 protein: CASSLSGATYTEAFF. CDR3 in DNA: TGTGCCAGCAGTTTATCGGGGGCTACCTACACTGAAGCTTTCTTT.

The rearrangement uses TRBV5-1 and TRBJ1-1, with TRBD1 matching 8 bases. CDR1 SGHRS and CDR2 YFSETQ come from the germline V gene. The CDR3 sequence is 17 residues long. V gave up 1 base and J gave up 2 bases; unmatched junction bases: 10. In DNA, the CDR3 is TGCGCCAGCAGCTTGTGGCGACAGGGGCCGGGAAACACTGAAGCTTTCTTT. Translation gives CASSLWRQGPGNTEAFF.

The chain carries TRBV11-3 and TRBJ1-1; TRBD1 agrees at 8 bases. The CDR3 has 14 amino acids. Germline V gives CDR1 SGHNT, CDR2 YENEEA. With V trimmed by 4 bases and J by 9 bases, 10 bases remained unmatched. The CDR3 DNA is TGTGCCAGCAGCTCAGAAGGACAGGGAAATAAAGCTTTCTTT. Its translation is CASSSEGQGNKAFF.

The CDR3 coding sequence is TGTGCCAGCAGCTTAGCGGCGGGGAGCTCCTACAATGAGCAGTTCTTC. This sequence encodes CASSLAAGSSYNEQFF. This chain links TRBV7-6 with TRBJ2-1; maybe TRBD2 (6 bases). Per germline, CDR1 SGHVS and CDR2 FNYEAQ. The CDR3 has 16 residues. With 0 bases removed from V and 0 bases from J, the gap between germline ends came to 9 bases.

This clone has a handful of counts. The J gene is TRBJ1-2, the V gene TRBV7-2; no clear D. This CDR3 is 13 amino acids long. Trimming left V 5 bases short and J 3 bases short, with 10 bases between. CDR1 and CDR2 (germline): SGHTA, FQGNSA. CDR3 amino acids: CASSRELDYGYTF. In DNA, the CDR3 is TGTGCCAGCAGCCGGGAACTCGACTATGGCTACACCTTC.

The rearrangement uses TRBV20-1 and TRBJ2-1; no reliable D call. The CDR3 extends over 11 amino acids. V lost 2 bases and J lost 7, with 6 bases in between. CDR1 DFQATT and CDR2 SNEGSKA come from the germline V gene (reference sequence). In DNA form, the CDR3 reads TGCAGTGCTAGACCCCTAAATGAGCAGTTCTTC. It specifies CSARPLNEQFF.

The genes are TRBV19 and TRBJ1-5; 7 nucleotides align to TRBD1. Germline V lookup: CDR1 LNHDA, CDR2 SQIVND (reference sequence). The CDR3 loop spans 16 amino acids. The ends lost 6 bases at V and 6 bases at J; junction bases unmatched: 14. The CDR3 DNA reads TGTGCCAGTAGCCCCTACCAGACAGGGACCGGTCAGCCCCAGCATTTT. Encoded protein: CASSPYQTGTGQPQHF.

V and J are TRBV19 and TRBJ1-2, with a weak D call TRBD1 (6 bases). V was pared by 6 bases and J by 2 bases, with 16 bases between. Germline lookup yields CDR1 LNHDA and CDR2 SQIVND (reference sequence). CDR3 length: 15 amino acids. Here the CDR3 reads CASRGGGGENYGYTF. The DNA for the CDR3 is TGTGCCAGTAGAGGAGGGGGGGGCGAGAACTATGGCTACACCTTC.

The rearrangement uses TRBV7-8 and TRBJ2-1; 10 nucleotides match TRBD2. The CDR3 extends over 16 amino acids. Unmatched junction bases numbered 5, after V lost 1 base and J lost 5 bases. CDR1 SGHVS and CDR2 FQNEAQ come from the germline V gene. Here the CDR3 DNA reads TGTGCCAGCAGCTTAGGCGCTAGCGGGGGACACAATGAGCAGTTCTTC. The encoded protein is CASSLGASGGHNEQFF.

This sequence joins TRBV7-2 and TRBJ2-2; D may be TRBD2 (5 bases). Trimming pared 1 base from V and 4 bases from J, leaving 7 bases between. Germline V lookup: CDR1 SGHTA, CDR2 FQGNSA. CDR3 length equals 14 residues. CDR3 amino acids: CASSLGLTTGELFF. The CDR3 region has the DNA TGTGCCAGCAGCTTAGGACTAACCACCGGGGAGCTGTTTTTT. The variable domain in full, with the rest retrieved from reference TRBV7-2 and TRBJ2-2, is GAGVSQSPSNKVTEKGKDVELRCDPISGHTALYWYRQSLGQGLEFLIYFQGNSAPDKSGLPSDRFSAERTGGSVSTLTIQRTQQEDSAVYLCASSLGLTTGELFFGEGSRLTVL.

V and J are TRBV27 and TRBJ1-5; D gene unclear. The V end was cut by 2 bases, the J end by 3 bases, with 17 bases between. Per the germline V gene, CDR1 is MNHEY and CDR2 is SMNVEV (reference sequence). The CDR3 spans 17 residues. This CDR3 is CASSLGGGRTPNQPQHF. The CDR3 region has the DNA TGTGCCAGCAGTTTAGGAGGAGGGCGAACGCCCAATCAGCCCCAGCATTTT.

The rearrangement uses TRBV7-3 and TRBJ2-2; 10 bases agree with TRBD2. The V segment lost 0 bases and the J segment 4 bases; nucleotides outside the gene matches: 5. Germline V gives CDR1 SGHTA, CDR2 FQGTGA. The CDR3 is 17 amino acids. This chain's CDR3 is CASSLTSGGAATGELFF. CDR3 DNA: TGTGCCAGCAGCTTAACCAGCGGGGGGGCCGCCACCGGGGAGCTGTTTTTT. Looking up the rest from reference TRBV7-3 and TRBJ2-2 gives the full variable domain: GAGVSQTPSNKVTEKGKYVELRCDPISGHTALYWYRQSLGQGPEFLIYFQGTGAADDSGLPNDRFFAVRPEGSVSTLKIQRTERGDSAVYLCASSLTSGGAATGELFFGEGSRLTVL.

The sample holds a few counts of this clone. The CDR3 is CASSTGSPAYGYTF. CDR3 bases: TGTGCCAGTAGTACGGGTAGTCCCGCGTATGGCTACACCTTC. The chain joins TRBV19 to TRBJ1-2, with D unclear. The germline gives CDR1 LNHDA, CDR2 SQIVND (reference sequence). V was shortened by 4 bases and J by 5 bases, with 14 bases between the two germline ends. CDR3 length equals 14 residues.

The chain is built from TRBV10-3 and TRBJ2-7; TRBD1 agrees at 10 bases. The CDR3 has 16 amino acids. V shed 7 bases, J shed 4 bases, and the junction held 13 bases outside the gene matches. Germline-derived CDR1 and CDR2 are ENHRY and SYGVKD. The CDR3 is CAIKLTPGQGRYEQYF. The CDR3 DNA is TGTGCCATCAAGCTAACACCGGGACAGGGGCGGTACGAGCAGTACTTC.

CDR3 region: CASSQDSGGGGSEKLFF. The CDR3 DNA is TGTGCCAGCAGCCAAGATTCCGGGGGAGGGGGGTCGGAAAAACTGTTTTTT. The genes are TRBV4-2 and TRBJ1-4; perhaps TRBD1 as D (6 bases). V lost 0 bases to trimming and J lost 8 bases, with 19 bases between them. From germline, CDR1 is LGHNA and CDR2 YNFKEQ. The CDR3 consists of 17 residues.

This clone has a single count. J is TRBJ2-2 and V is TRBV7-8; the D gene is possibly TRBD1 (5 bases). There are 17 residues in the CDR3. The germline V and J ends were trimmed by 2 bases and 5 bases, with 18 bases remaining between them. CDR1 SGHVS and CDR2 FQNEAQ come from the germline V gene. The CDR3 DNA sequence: TGTGCCAGCAGCTTACCGTTAGGGATAAAGGGGACCGGGGAGCTGTTTTTT. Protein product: CASSLPLGIKGTGELFF.

CDR3 protein: CASSLVQDRPHGYTF. The CDR3 nucleotides are TGTGCCAGCAGCTTAGTACAGGACAGGCCCCATGGCTACACCTTC. The chain recombines TRBV7-2 with TRBJ1-2, with TRBD1 matching over 7 bases. CDR3 length: 15 residues. Losses at the gene ends were 1 base for V and 6 bases for J; bases not matched to a gene: 8. Germline loops: CDR1 SGHTA, CDR2 FQGNSA.

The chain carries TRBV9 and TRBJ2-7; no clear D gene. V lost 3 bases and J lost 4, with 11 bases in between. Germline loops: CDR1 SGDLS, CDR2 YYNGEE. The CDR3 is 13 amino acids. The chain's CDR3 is CASSGLESYEQYF. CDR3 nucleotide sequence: TGTGCCAGCAGCGGCTTGGAGTCATACGAGCAGTACTTC.

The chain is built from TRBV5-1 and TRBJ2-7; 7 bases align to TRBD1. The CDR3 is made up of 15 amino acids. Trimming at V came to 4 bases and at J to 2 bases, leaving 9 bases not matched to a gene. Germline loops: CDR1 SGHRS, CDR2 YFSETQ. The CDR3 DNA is TGCGCCAGCAGCACCAGGACAGGTTCGACCTACGAGCAGTACTTC. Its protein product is CASSTRTGSTYEQYF.

The CDR3 DNA reads TGCGCCAGCAGCCTGACACCGGTGACAATCCAAGAGACCCAGTACTTC. Its translation: CASSLTPVTIQETQYF. The chain recombines TRBV4-1 with TRBJ2-5; D gene ambiguous. The CDR3 spans 16 residues. In germline, CDR1 is MGHRA, CDR2 YSYEKL. Trimming removed 4 bases at V and 1 base at J, with 16 bases between.

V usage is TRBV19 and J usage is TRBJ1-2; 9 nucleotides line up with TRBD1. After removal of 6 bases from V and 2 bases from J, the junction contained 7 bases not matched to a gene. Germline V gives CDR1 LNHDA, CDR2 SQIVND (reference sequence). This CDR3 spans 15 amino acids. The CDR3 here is CASSPKDRGNYGYTF. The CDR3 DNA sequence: TGTGCCAGTAGCCCTAAGGACAGGGGAAACTATGGCTACACCTTC.